Below are 26 T cell receptor beta chains sequenced from a single sample in a study of cytomegalovirus exposure and HLA in healthy donors (dated by TCRdb to 2015 to 2018). Library preparation employed the immunoSEQ multiplex PCR assay. A mixture of 60 forward primers for TCR Vbeta segments and 13 reverse primers for TCR Jbeta segments was used in the multiplex PCR. In TCRdb, the immuneACCESS table is reduced to in-frame sequences with V and J assigned. These tables do not hold every clone; where another copy was compared, an unresolved V gene accounts for under half, and the others remain unexplained. This sample lists around 180,000 clones; approximately 84% were detected once. The biggest ten clones account for less than 0.3% of the sample. Sequencing was done on a sample of PBMCs. These receptors came from a girl under three years old in good health and CMV-seronegative.

The chain links TRBV10-3 to TRBJ1-2; D is undetermined. Germline loops: CDR1 ENHRY, CDR2 SYGVKD. The CDR3 is 13 residues long. V lost 4 bases and J lost 3, with 9 bases in between. The CDR3 reads CAISVDTYYGYTF. As DNA, the CDR3 is TGTGCCATCAGTGTCGACACATACTATGGCTACACCTTC.

This clone was detected only once. The chain joins TRBV19 to TRBJ1-5; perhaps TRBD1 as D (6 bases). The germline V gene has CDR1 LNHDA and CDR2 SQIVND (reference sequence). With 3 bases removed from V and 3 bases from J, the gap between germline ends came to 15 bases. CDR3 length equals 16 residues. CDR3 region: CASSITGGASNQPQHF. The CDR3 region has the DNA TGTGCCAGTAGTATCACGGGGGGCGCTTCCAATCAGCCCCAGCATTTT.

This clone was recorded once. The chain is built from TRBV19 and TRBJ1-2, with TRBD1 matching 8 bases. The CDR3 runs 12 residues. With 6 bases clipped from V and 8 bases from J, the junction kept 5 bases outside the gene matches. In germline, CDR1 is LNHDA, CDR2 SQIVND (reference sequence). CDR3 bases: TGTGCCAGTAGGGACAGGGCGGACGGCTACACCTTC. It translates to CASRDRADGYTF.

The chain couples TRBV30 to TRBJ2-3; the match to TRBD2 covers 14 bases. V trimming: 7 bases; J trimming: 4 bases; junction bases outside the gene matches: 4. This CDR3 is built from 14 residues. The germline V gene has CDR1 GTSNPN and CDR2 SVGIG (reference sequence). For the CDR3, the DNA is TGTGCCTCGACTAGCGGGGGGGCACCAGATACGCAGTATTTT. Amino acids: CASTSGGAPDTQYF.

V and J are TRBV4-1 and TRBJ2-1; 7 positions match TRBD2. This CDR3 spans 17 amino acids. Germline trimming cut 1 base from V and 1 base from J; bases unmatched to any gene: 7. Germline CDR1 is MGHRA and CDR2 is YSYEKL. CDR3 sequence: CASSQVLTLASYNEQFF. The DNA of the CDR3 is TGCGCCAGCAGCCAAGTTCTAACACTAGCGTCCTACAATGAGCAGTTCTTC.

The chain is built from TRBV2 and TRBJ2-5, with a weak D call TRBD1 (7 bases). CDR3 length: 15 amino acids. From germline, CDR1 is SNHLY and CDR2 FYNNEI. Trimming took off 2 bases at V and 0 bases at J, with 10 bases between the two ends. The CDR3 region has the DNA TGTGCCAGCAGTGAACCAGGGGGGTACCAAGAGACCCAGTACTTC. Its translation is CASSEPGGYQETQYF. The full variable domain, its missing parts supplied by reference TRBV2 and TRBJ2-5, is EPEVTQTPSHQVTQMGQEVILRCVPISNHLYFYWYRQILGQKVEFLVSFYNNEISEKSEIFDDQFSVERPDGSNFTLKIRSTKLEDSAMYFCASSEPGGYQETQYFGPGTRLLVL.

The gene calls are TRBV5-4 and TRBJ1-1; TRBD1 agrees at 7 bases. J gave up 4 bases and V 4 bases, and 10 bases lay outside the gene matches. The CDR3 extends over 15 amino acids. Per the germline V gene, CDR1 is SGHNT and CDR2 is YYREEE (reference sequence). CDR3 nucleotides: TGTGCCAGCAGCCACCGGGGCCAGGGGGTCACTGAAGCTTTCTTT. Translating it yields CASSHRGQGVTEAFF.

With regard to this clone: One junction end disagrees with the germline gene, perhaps due to a read error. The rearrangement links TRBV27 to TRBJ1-2; 7 nucleotides match TRBD1. The V gene's germline CDR1 is MNHEY and CDR2 SMNVEV (reference sequence). CDR3 length equals 15 residues. The CDR3 protein is CASSLSRGRRYGYTF. The CDR3 DNA reads as TGTGCCAGCAGCTTATCGAGGGGGCGTAGGTATGGCTACACCTTC.

The chain has TRBV5-1 and TRBJ2-1; 7 bases align to TRBD2. In germline, CDR1 is SGHRS, CDR2 YFSETQ. V lost 2 bases to trimming and J lost 3 bases; unmatched junction nucleotides: 5. The CDR3 spans 15 residues. The CDR3 DNA reads TGCGCCAGCAGCTTCGCGGGAGAAAGCTACAATGAGCAGTTCTTC. Translating it yields CASSFAGESYNEQFF.

This clone is a singleton in its sample. The chain employs TRBV27 and TRBJ1-6, with 7 bases fitting TRBD1. Germline CDR1 MNHEY, CDR2 SMNVEV (reference sequence). The CDR3 extends over 15 amino acids. The V gene end was trimmed by 8 bases and the J gene end by 4 bases; junction bases not matched to a gene: 8. CDR3 residues: CASGYRGPYNSPLHF. CDR3 nucleotides: TGTGCCAGCGGTTACAGGGGACCGTATAATTCACCCCTCCACTTT.

The rearrangement links TRBV6-1 to TRBJ2-3, with TRBD2 matching over 11 bases. The V segment lost 3 bases and the J segment 6 bases; nucleotides outside the gene matches: 5. The germline V gene encodes CDR1 MNHNS and CDR2 SASEGT. The CDR3 has 15 amino acids. As DNA, the CDR3 is TGTGCCAGCAGTGAGACTAGCGGGGTGTGGGATACGCAGTATTTT. This encodes CASSETSGVWDTQYF.

This clone was observed a few times. The chain combines TRBV6-1 with TRBJ1-1; maybe TRBD1 (5 bases). The CDR3 is 12 amino acids. Germline CDR1 and CDR2: MNHNS and SASEGT. V lost 5 bases to trimming and J lost 5 bases, with 9 bases between them. The CDR3 nucleotides are TGTGCCAGCAGTAGCGGGGGAACTGAAGCTTTCTTT. The encoded protein is CASSSGGTEAFF.

This clone has a handful of counts. The rearrangement uses TRBV4-1 and TRBJ1-6; 9 nucleotides align to TRBD1. Germline V gives CDR1 MGHRA, CDR2 YSYEKL. Trimming removed 2 bases from V and 2 bases from J; junction bases left unmatched: 16. The CDR3 runs 21 residues. The chain's CDR3 is CASSQILGTGIVRAYNSPLHF. Written as DNA, the CDR3 is TGCGCCAGCAGCCAAATACTCGGGACAGGGATAGTTCGCGCCTATAATTCACCCCTCCACTTT.

This clone appeared once. The chain links TRBV9 to TRBJ2-1; TRBD2 matches at 7 bases. The CDR3 is 15 residues long. V was clipped by 4 bases and J by 10 bases; unmatched bases: 14. The germline CDR1 and CDR2 sequences are SGDLS and YYNGEE. CDR3: CASSTQTSPNGEQFF. DNA of the CDR3: TGTGCCAGCAGCACCCAGACTAGCCCAAATGGGGAGCAGTTCTTC.

This chain connects TRBV10-3 to TRBJ2-1, with D perhaps TRBD1 (6 bases). This CDR3 contains 14 residues. Germline values: CDR1 ENHRY, CDR2 SYGVKD. Trimming left V 6 bases short and J 3 bases short, with 12 bases between. CDR3 in DNA: TGTGCCATCAGCTTGGACAGATACTACAATGAGCAGTTCTTC. Protein sequence: CAISLDRYYNEQFF.

This clone was observed once. V and J are TRBV27 and TRBJ2-7; a possible D gene is TRBD1 (6 bases). Germline V gene data show CDR1 as MNHEY and CDR2 as SMNVEV (reference sequence). CDR3 length equals 18 residues. Trimming took off 5 bases at V and 0 bases at J, with 23 bases between the two ends. CDR3 amino acids: CASSIFGQPGSLSYEQYF. CDR3 sequence (DNA): TGTGCCAGCAGTATTTTCGGACAGCCGGGCTCCCTCTCCTACGAGCAGTACTTC.

The chain recombines TRBV11-1 with TRBJ1-1, with unresolved D. CDR1 and CDR2 from the germline V gene are SGHAT and FQDESV (reference sequence). The CDR3 runs to 12 residues. The ends were cut back, 3 bases at V and 2 bases at J, with 4 bases in the middle. The DNA for the CDR3 is TGTGCCAGCAGCTTCCTCAACACTGAAGCTTTCTTT. This sequence encodes CASSFLNTEAFF.

This sequence joins TRBV4-1 and TRBJ2-1, with 9 nucleotides matching TRBD2. CDR3 size: 15 residues. Trimming removed 4 bases from V and 5 bases from J; junction bases left unmatched: 6. Germline V gene lookup returns CDR1 MGHRA and CDR2 YSYEKL. The CDR3 coding sequence is TGCGCCAGCAGCCCAACGGGACTAGCTGACAATGAGCAGTTCTTC. Its protein product is CASSPTGLADNEQFF.

This rearrangement joins TRBV4-3 to TRBJ2-6; no definite D call. Germline CDR1 and CDR2: LGHNA and YSLEER. The V gene lost 0 bases and the J gene lost 0 bases, with 12 bases spanning the gap. This CDR3 comprises 18 residues. The CDR3 loop reads CASSQDVQASSGANVLTF. DNA of the CDR3: TGCGCCAGCAGCCAAGACGTGCAGGCGAGCTCTGGGGCCAACGTCCTGACTTTC.

V is TRBV6-5 and J is TRBJ1-1; D not certain. The CDR3 spans 15 residues. Germline V gene data show CDR1 as MNHEY and CDR2 as SVGAGI. V shed 4 bases and J shed 3 bases, with 15 bases lying between them. The CDR3 protein is CASSLKMRAHTEAFF. DNA of the CDR3: TGTGCCAGCAGTTTAAAGATGCGTGCTCACACTGAAGCTTTCTTT.

V and J are TRBV2 and TRBJ1-5; D remains unclear. Germline CDR1 SNHLY, CDR2 FYNNEI. The CDR3 runs to 13 residues. V shed 5 bases and J shed 0 bases, with 5 bases lying between them. The DNA of the CDR3 is TGTGCCAGCAGTCAGTATAGCAATCAGCCCCAGCATTTT. Its translation is CASSQYSNQPQHF.

The rearrangement uses TRBV6-5 and TRBJ2-5, with a possible D match to TRBD2 (6 bases). Germline CDR1 reads MNHEY; CDR2 reads SVGAGI. The V gene lost 5 bases and the J gene lost 5 bases, with 12 bases spanning the gap. The CDR3 sequence is 13 residues long. CDR3 bases: TGTGCCAGCAGTCCGACTAGGCGCGAGACCCAGTACTTC. Translated: CASSPTRRETQYF.

V and J are TRBV7-7 and TRBJ2-1, with TRBD2 identical over 7 bases. Trimming at V came to 0 bases and at J to 10 bases, leaving 3 bases not matched to a gene. CDR1 and CDR2 from the germline V gene are SSHAT and FNYEAQ (reference sequence). There are 13 residues in the CDR3. The CDR3 loop is CASSLAPLAEQFF. The CDR3 DNA sequence: TGTGCCAGCAGCTTAGCCCCACTAGCGGAGCAGTTCTTC.

This clone has a handful of counts. The chain joins TRBV4-3 to TRBJ1-5; TRBD1 matches at 11 bases. This CDR3 comprises 18 residues. Germline CDR1 LGHNA, CDR2 YSLEER. Losses at the gene ends were 0 bases for V and 3 bases for J; bases not matched to a gene: 7. In DNA, the CDR3 is TGCGCCAGCAGCCAAGATATAGGGACAGGGGGTTCCAATCAGCCCCAGCATTTT. Its translation: CASSQDIGTGGSNQPQHF.

The rearrangement uses TRBV4-2 and TRBJ2-1; 7 nucleotides agree with TRBD2. CDR3 length: 18 residues. Germline loops: CDR1 LGHNA, CDR2 YNFKEQ. The trim removed 3 bases at V and 0 bases at J, leaving 11 bases unmatched. CDR3 sequence: CASSHLLSGVSSYNEQFF. The DNA for the CDR3 is TGTGCCAGCAGCCACTTACTAAGCGGGGTAAGCTCCTACAATGAGCAGTTCTTC.

The chain combines TRBV2 with TRBJ2-3, with 9 bases aligning to TRBD2. The germline V gene encodes CDR1 SNHLY and CDR2 FYNNEI. The CDR3 totals 14 residues. V lost 6 bases, J lost 2 bases, and 3 bases stayed unmatched. Written as DNA, the CDR3 is TGTGCCAGCAGGACTAGCGGACTCACAGATACGCAGTATTTT. It codes for CASRTSGLTDTQYF.